This is a list of T cell receptor beta chains from one sample in a study of T cell responses to AZD1222 COVID-19 vaccine. The protocol was immunoSEQ multiplex PCR, while the TCRdb copy is restricted to in-frame clones and leaves out a portion. The repertoire holds 70,000 to 80,000 clones, over 60% seen once, with about 51% in the top ten. Material: peripheral blood, obtained 28 days after the second AZD1222 dose. Receptor source: an adult who received the AZD1222 COVID-19 vaccine. The CDR3 runs from the conserved cysteine through the conserved F or W. Fields, in order: J gene, V gene, CDR3 protein.

J gene: TRBJ2-3
V gene: TRBV18
CDR3 protein: CASSPGTGGNTDTQYF

J gene: TRBJ2-5
V gene: TRBV7-6
CDR3 protein: CASSPRAGLETQYF

J gene: TRBJ2-1
V gene: TRBV7-8
CDR3 protein: CASSSRGVGDEQFF

J gene: TRBJ2-1
V gene: TRBV27
CDR3 protein: CASSLGSVSEQFF

J gene: TRBJ2-1
V gene: TRBV5-6
CDR3 protein: CASSLVGLAGGVWFF

J gene: TRBJ2-1
V gene: TRBV6-1
CDR3 protein: CASRRGGQPTDEQFF

J gene: TRBJ2-7
V gene: TRBV6-5
CDR3 protein: CASNGLGVHEQYF

J gene: TRBJ2-5
V gene: TRBV28
CDR3 protein: CASSLVSDTRQETQYF

J gene: TRBJ2-1
V gene: TRBV7-9
CDR3 protein: CASSLVSYPGSQFF

J gene: TRBJ2-3
V gene: TRBV11-2
CDR3 protein: CASSLGGRTDTQYF

J gene: TRBJ2-5
V gene: TRBV24-1
CDR3 protein: CATSDGETQYF

J gene: TRBJ2-7
V gene: TRBV7-8
CDR3 protein: CASSLGTSRTYEQYF

J gene: TRBJ1-5
V gene: TRBV6-5
CDR3 protein: CASSYTIDSNQPQHF

J gene: TRBJ1-4
V gene: TRBV6-6
CDR3 protein: CASRPQGGGTNEKLFF

J gene: TRBJ2-7
V gene: TRBV27
CDR3 protein: CASSLSGGIGSYEQYF

J gene: TRBJ1-6
V gene: TRBV30
CDR3 protein: CAWVTGYSPLHF

J gene: TRBJ1-2
V gene: TRBV28
CDR3 protein: CASSLGQGRGYTF

J gene: TRBJ1-5
V gene: TRBV6-5
CDR3 protein: CASSYSTGGQPQHF

J gene: TRBJ1-2
V gene: TRBV27
CDR3 protein: CASSLSLRTNYGYTF

J gene: TRBJ2-5
V gene: TRBV7-8
CDR3 protein: CASSPRPLMETQYF

J gene: TRBJ2-7
V gene: TRBV12-3/TRBV12-4
CDR3 protein: CASSLVREGEQYF

J gene: TRBJ2-3
V gene: TRBV27
CDR3 protein: CASSPGVTDTQYF

J gene: TRBJ1-5
V gene: TRBV28
CDR3 protein: CASSLGDREVQPQHF

J gene: TRBJ2-2
V gene: TRBV7-2
CDR3 protein: CASSLTSGSIGRELFF

J gene: TRBJ1-4
V gene: TRBV15
CDR3 protein: CATSNGQPNEKLFF

J gene: TRBJ2-3
V gene: TRBV29-1
CDR3 protein: CSVEEVWGGSTQYF

J gene: TRBJ2-1
V gene: TRBV27
CDR3 protein: CASRTAVNEQFF

J gene: TRBJ2-1
V gene: TRBV5-1
CDR3 protein: CASSSSGTSGSNSYNEQFF

J gene: TRBJ1-1
V gene: TRBV6-5
CDR3 protein: CAITRGQGVITEAFF

J gene: TRBJ1-3
V gene: TRBV5-6
CDR3 protein: CASSFVGGSGNTIYF

J gene: TRBJ2-3
V gene: TRBV27
CDR3 protein: CASSGTSASDTQYF

J gene: TRBJ2-3
V gene: TRBV7-2
CDR3 protein: CASSPVGGSQDTQYF

J gene: TRBJ1-1
V gene: TRBV6-2/TRBV6-3
CDR3 protein: CASSRPRVWTEAFF

J gene: TRBJ2-1
V gene: TRBV5-6
CDR3 protein: CASSLVLGNEQFF

J gene: TRBJ2-2
V gene: TRBV19
CDR3 protein: CASSQTGQGKITGELFF

J gene: TRBJ1-4
V gene: TRBV7-6
CDR3 protein: CASSPTDYEKLFF

J gene: TRBJ2-3
V gene: TRBV14
CDR3 protein: CASSQATSFRTDTQYF

J gene: TRBJ1-2
V gene: TRBV19
CDR3 protein: CASTLQRGLPYTF

J gene: TRBJ2-3
V gene: TRBV18
CDR3 protein: CASSYGQSPDTQYF

J gene: TRBJ2-1
V gene: TRBV19
CDR3 protein: CASMAGTSDYNEQFF